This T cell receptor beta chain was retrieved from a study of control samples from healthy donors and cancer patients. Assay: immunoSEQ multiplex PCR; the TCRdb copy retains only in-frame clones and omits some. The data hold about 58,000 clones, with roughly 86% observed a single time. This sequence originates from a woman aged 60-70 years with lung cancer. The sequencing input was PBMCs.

This chain's CDR3 is CASSLGRREKLFF. The CDR3 DNA is TGTGCCAGCAGCTTAGGGCGTCGAGAAAAACTGTTTTTT. The gene calls are TRBV11-2 and TRBJ1-4; D gene uncertain. V gave up 1 base and J gave up 8 bases, with 8 bases separating them. In germline, CDR1 is SGHAT, CDR2 FQNNGV. This CDR3 region has 13 residues.